These T cell receptor beta chains were read from a single sample in a study of cytomegalovirus exposure and HLA in healthy donors. This table comes from immunoSEQ multiplex PCR, and its TCRdb copy is limited to in-frame clones, with some not included. The repertoire holds some 120,000 clones, with over 9.5% as singletons. Sequenced material: PBMCs. The receptors derive from a woman aged 18-29 years in good health and CMV-seropositive. Both conserved end residues are part of each CDR3. The D gene is left open where the match is weak. Rows may omit the clone size; those that give it use once, few, many or a size class.

abundance	d_gene	v_gene	j_gene	CDR3aa	CDR3nt
few	-	TRBV6-1	TRBJ1-1	CASSVQKTVTEAFF	TGTGCCAGCAGCGTCCAAAAAACGGTAACTGAAGCTTTCTTT
-	TRBD2	TRBV5-4	TRBJ2-1	CASSLLAAYNEQFF	TGTGCCAGCAGCTTACTAGCGGCCTACAATGAGCAGTTCTTC
-	TRBD1	TRBV6-1	TRBJ1-2	CASSPHRTGGGYTF	TGTGCCAGCAGTCCCCATAGGACAGGGGGTGGCTACACCTTC
few	-	TRBV27	TRBJ1-1	CASSLSWQTEAFF	TGTGCCAGCAGTTTATCATGGCAGACTGAAGCTTTCTTT
few	TRBD1	TRBV19	TRBJ2-2	CASSMQGAGTGELFF	TGTGCCAGTAGTATGCAGGGGGCCGGCACCGGGGAGCTGTTTTTT
few	-	TRBV6-5	TRBJ1-1	CASIKPGGTEAFF	TGTGCCAGCATTAAACCCGGGGGGACTGAAGCTTTCTTT
few	TRBD1	TRBV19	TRBJ1-1	CASSQGAGEAFF	TGTGCCAGTAGTCAGGGGGCCGGTGAAGCTTTCTTT
-	TRBD2	TRBV9	TRBJ2-3	CASSVGWLREESDTQYF	TGTGCCAGCAGCGTAGGATGGTTGCGGGAGGAATCAGATACGCAGTATTTT
-	TRBD2	TRBV11-3	TRBJ2-1	CASSLASPREWSSYNEQFF	TGTGCCAGCAGTTTAGCATCGCCGCGGGAGTGGAGCTCCTACAATGAGCAGTTCTTC
-	TRBD2	TRBV7-9	TRBJ2-7	CASSSGTSGYYEQYF	TGTGCCAGCAGCTCCGGGACTAGCGGATACTACGAGCAGTACTTC
few	-	TRBV30	TRBJ1-4	CAWSLPQRATNEKLFF	TGTGCCTGGAGCCTCCCACAGAGAGCAACTAATGAAAAACTGTTTTTT
-	TRBD1	TRBV9	TRBJ2-1	CASSPGTASEQFF	TGTGCCAGCAGCCCGGGGACAGCTTCTGAGCAGTTCTTC
few	-	TRBV5-1	TRBJ2-3	CASKKDGTSTDTQYF	TGCGCCAGCAAAAAGGACGGGACTAGCACAGATACGCAGTATTTT
few	TRBD2	TRBV18	TRBJ2-3	CASSPFGGKTDTQYF	TGTGCCAGCTCACCGTTCGGGGGGAAGACAGATACGCAGTATTTT
-	-	TRBV6-5	TRBJ1-1	CASSPRDGTTEAFF	TGTGCCAGCAGTCCTCGGGACGGGACAACTGAAGCTTTCTTT
few	TRBD2	TRBV19	TRBJ2-7	CASSGLGLAYEQYF	TGTGCCAGTAGTGGACTAGGCCTGGCCTACGAGCAGTACTTC
few	-	TRBV10-3	TRBJ2-7	CAVVYEQYF	TGTGCCGTAGTCTACGAGCAGTACTTC
few	TRBD1	TRBV6-6	TRBJ1-4	CASSYSLSGGNEKLFF	TGTGCCAGCAGTTACTCCCTCTCAGGGGGTAATGAAAAACTGTTTTTT
-	TRBD2	TRBV6-5	TRBJ2-7	CASSRVTSGTGEQYF	TGTGCCAGCAGCCGGGTAACTAGCGGGACGGGCGAGCAGTACTTC
few	TRBD2	TRBV30	TRBJ2-7	CAWHGPGLAGGPGEQYF	TGTGCCTGGCACGGTCCGGGACTAGCGGGAGGGCCTGGAGAGCAGTACTTC
-	TRBD1	TRBV29-1	TRBJ1-5	CSVLSGAGGNQPQHF	TGCAGCGTACTCTCCGGGGCAGGGGGGAATCAGCCCCAGCATTTT
-	-	TRBV7-9	TRBJ2-7	CASSFGGTAYEQYF	TGTGCCAGCAGCTTTGGCGGAACCGCCTACGAGCAGTACTTC
few	TRBD2	TRBV15	TRBJ2-1	CATSSRFKSGRASSQFF	TGTGCCACCAGCTCCCGCTTCAAAAGCGGGAGGGCCTCCTCACAGTTCTTC
-	TRBD2	TRBV5-4	TRBJ2-1	CASSRGLINSYNEQFF	TGTGCCAGCAGCCGGGGACTAATTAACTCCTACAATGAGCAGTTCTTC
-	-	TRBV4-1	TRBJ2-7	CASSQIGRSSYEQYF	TGCGCCAGCAGCCAGATCGGGAGAAGCTCCTACGAGCAGTACTTC
-	-	TRBV4-1	TRBJ2-2	CASSLQVSTGELFF	TGCGCCAGCAGTTTACAGGTTAGCACCGGGGAGCTGTTTTTT
-	TRBD1	TRBV5-1	TRBJ1-2	CASSLGGQVGSGYTF	TGCGCCAGCAGCTTGGGTGGACAGGTTGGGAGTGGCTACACCTTC
-	-	TRBV5-1	TRBJ2-3	CASSLVVARSDTQYF	TGCGCCAGCAGCTTGGTGGTAGCGAGATCAGATACGCAGTATTTT
few	TRBD2	TRBV30	TRBJ2-1	CAWSTSGTSDEQFF	TGTGCCTGGAGCACTAGCGGGACCAGCGATGAGCAGTTCTTC
few	-	TRBV25-1	TRBJ1-5	CASSAQDKQPQHF	TGTGCCAGCAGTGCTCAGGATAAACAGCCCCAGCATTTT
few	-	TRBV6-5	TRBJ2-3	CASRVIWSDTQYF	TGTGCCTCCCGGGTCATTTGGTCGGATACGCAGTATTTT
once	-	TRBV6-5	TRBJ1-2	CASRPQPINYGYTF	TGTGCCAGCAGACCACAGCCGATAAACTATGGCTACACCTTC
-	-	TRBV7-6	TRBJ2-2	CASSPRAGELFF	TGTGCCAGCAGCCCGAGAGCCGGGGAGCTGTTTTTT
few	-	TRBV11-3	TRBJ2-3	CASSQKGGAKATDTQYF	TGTGCCAGCAGTCAGAAGGGGGGGGCGAAGGCCACAGATACGCAGTATTTT
-	-	TRBV7-2	TRBJ2-5	CASSSLVKPYF	TGTGCCAGCAGCTCTCTGGTAAAGCCGTACTTC
few	TRBD1	TRBV5-1	TRBJ1-2	CASSGQQGAGYTF	TGCGCCAGCAGCGGGCAACAGGGGGCTGGCTACACCTTC
-	-	TRBV13	TRBJ2-7	CASSLDRVLSYEQYF	TGTGCCAGCAGCTTAGACAGGGTCTTATCCTACGAGCAGTACTTC
-	TRBD1	TRBV5-6	TRBJ2-7	CASSWPQGLGSYEQYF	TGTGCCAGCAGCTGGCCACAGGGGTTAGGATCCTACGAGCAGTACTTC
-	TRBD2	TRBV7-9	TRBJ2-2	CASSSLTSGRAVTGELFF	TGTGCCAGCAGCTCCCTGACTAGCGGGAGGGCCGTCACCGGGGAGCTGTTTTTT
-	-	TRBV30	TRBJ1-2	CAWSPLNYGYTF	TGTGCCTGGAGTCCGCTAAACTATGGCTACACCTTC
few	TRBD1	TRBV27	TRBJ1-1	CASIGTGLTEAFF	TGTGCCAGCATCGGGACAGGGTTGACTGAAGCTTTCTTT
-	-	TRBV6-1	TRBJ2-7	CASSEGQGWGDEQYF	TGTGCCAGCAGTGAAGGGCAGGGGTGGGGCGACGAGCAGTACTTC